These 22 T cell receptor beta chains came from one sample sequenced in a study of T cell clonality in common variable immunodeficiency. Study findings and constraints: Common variable immunodeficiency TCR beta sequences reportedly had fewer deletions and N-nucleotide insertions.

For these receptors, no antigen is known. Clones were sequenced by immunoSEQ multiplex PCR, and TCRdb holds only the in-frame ones, with some missing. Singletons are absent from the sample, which has under 30,000 clones. Sequences were obtained from peripheral blood mononuclear cells. The source of these receptors is a human donor with common variable immunodeficiency.

This clone was detected a few times. The read terminates 3 residues before the CDR3 end, so the remaining end is supplied by the germline J gene. The V call is TRBV6-1, the J call TRBJ2-5, with D unresolved. Trimming took off 4 bases at V and 5 bases at J, with 8 bases between the two ends. Germline V gene lookup returns CDR1 MNHNS and CDR2 SASEGT. There are 12 residues in the CDR3. The CDR3 DNA, read in part, is TGTGCCAGCAGTGGATCCAGGGAGACC. It is translated as CASSGSRET. The full CDR3 reads CASSGSRETQYF.

This clone was seen repeatedly, ten times or more. Read data end 3 residues before the CDR3 end; the end is taken from the germline J gene. This chain uses TRBV5-1 with TRBJ1-3; 7 nucleotides agree with TRBD1. This CDR3 region has 17 residues. Germline CDR1 is SGHRS and CDR2 is YFSETQ. The J segment lost 0 bases and the V segment lost 0 bases, leaving 6 bases of the junction unmatched. The CDR3 here is CASSLAWTGDSGNTIYF. CDR3 DNA (partial): TGCGCCAGCAGCTTGGCGTGGACAGGTGACTCTGGAAACACC. The full variable domain, rest sourced from reference TRBV5-1 and TRBJ1-3, is KAGVTQTPRYLIKTRGQQVTLSCSPISGHRSVSWYQQTPGQGLQFLFEYFSETQRNKGNFPGRFSGRQFSNSRSEMNVSTLELGDSALYLCASSLAWTGDSGNTIYFGEGSWLTVV.

This clone was counted many times. The read terminates 3 residues before the CDR3 end, so the remaining end is supplied by the germline J gene. Distinct nucleotide sequences in the sample also encode this CDR3. This chain uses TRBV6-1 with TRBJ2-7; TRBD1 is a possible D gene (5 bases). The CDR3 length is 14 residues. V dropped 2 bases and J dropped 3 bases, with 11 bases sitting between them. The germline V gene encodes CDR1 MNHNS and CDR2 SASEGT. The chain's CDR3 is CASSETQGDYEQYF. The covered CDR3 bases are TGTGCCAGCAGTGAAACCCAGGGTGACTACGAG.

This clone was seen at least ten times. The DNA ends 3 residues before the CDR3 does, and the rest of the CDR3 is filled in from the germline J gene. The chain couples TRBV19 to TRBJ2-4; TRBD2 matches at 11 bases. This CDR3 is built from 16 residues. The junction had 4 bases not matched to a gene; V was cut back by 1 base and J by 5 bases. Looked up from germline, CDR1 is LNHDA and CDR2 is SQIVND (reference sequence). The CDR3 sequence is CASSIATSGTQNIQYF. The covered CDR3 bases are TGTGCCAGTAGTATAGCGACTAGCGGGACCCAAAACATT.

This clone has a count of ten or more. The sequenced fragment ends 3 residues before the CDR3 boundary, so the rest is inferred from the germline J gene. The chain links TRBV19 to TRBJ1-5; no clear D. This CDR3 is 13 amino acids long. Germline lookup yields CDR1 LNHDA and CDR2 SQIVND (reference sequence). The part of the CDR3 DNA that was read is TGTGCCAGTAGTATAAACGGTCCCCCACCC. This translates into CASSINGPPP. The whole CDR3 reads CASSINGPPPQHF.

This clone came up many times. The read halts 3 residues ahead of the CDR3 end, with the missing end drawn from the germline J gene. The chain employs TRBV29-1 and TRBJ2-1; 7 nucleotides match TRBD2. Germline CDR1 reads SQVTM; CDR2 reads ANQGSEA. V shed 4 bases and J 3 bases; nucleotides not matched to a gene: 3. CDR3 length: 13 residues. The covered CDR3 bases are TGCAGCGTTGCAGGCGGGAGCTACAATGAG. The encoded protein is CSVAGGSYNE. The full CDR3 sequence reads CSVAGGSYNEQFF.

This clone was detected many times. The missing CDR3 end, 3 residues past where the read stops, is filled in from the germline J gene. The gene calls are TRBV7-2 and TRBJ1-3; D perhaps matches TRBD1 (5 bases). Germline V gives CDR1 SGHTA, CDR2 FQGNSA. The CDR3 consists of 15 residues. V was shortened by 1 base and J by 2 bases, with 9 bases between the two germline ends. The part of the CDR3 DNA that was read is TGTGCCAGCAGCTTAGTATTAGGGGCTGGAAACACC. It encodes CASSLVLGAGNT. The complete CDR3 sequence is CASSLVLGAGNTIYF.

The table lists this clone with many counts. The CDR3 is CASSLRLADTDTQYF. CDR3 bases read: TGTGCCAGCAGCTTAAGACTAGCGGACACAGATACG. The gene calls are TRBV11-2 and TRBJ2-3; 9 bases are shared with TRBD2. From the germline J gene comes the end of the CDR3, since the read stops 3 residues before it. This CDR3 comprises 15 residues. Germline V gene lookup returns CDR1 SGHAT and CDR2 FQNNGV. V lost 2 bases, J lost 2 bases, and 2 bases stayed unmatched.

This clone appeared a few times. CDR3 sequence reads: CASSLEDRATEAFF. The sequenced CDR3 bases are TGTGCCAGCAGCTTGGAGGACAGGGCAACTGAA. The rearrangement joins TRBV5-5 to TRBJ1-1, with 8 nucleotides matching TRBD1. The read comes to an end 3 residues before the CDR3 does, leaving the germline J gene to fill in the end. The CDR3 runs 14 residues. Per germline, CDR1 SGHKS and CDR2 YYEKEE (reference sequence). V shed 0 bases and J 5 bases; nucleotides not matched to a gene: 3.

This clone came up a few times. The read finishes 3 residues shy of the CDR3 end, and the germline J gene is used to complete it. The J gene is TRBJ2-7, the V gene TRBV19; 7 bases are shared with TRBD1. Looked up from germline, CDR1 is LNHDA and CDR2 is SQIVND (reference sequence). This CDR3 has 14 residues. V lost 5 bases to trimming and J lost 3 bases; unmatched junction nucleotides: 7. CDR3 bases read: TGTGCCAGTAGTCCCGGGGACAGTTACTACGAG. The encoded protein is CASSPGDSYYE. The CDR3 reads in full as CASSPGDSYYEQYF.

This clone has at least ten counts. Sequencing ends 3 residues short of the CDR3 end; the germline J gene provides the rest. The chain couples TRBV14 to TRBJ2-2; D is unresolved. CDR1 SGHDN and CDR2 FVKESK come from the germline V gene. Trimming removed 0 bases from V and 7 bases from J, with 9 bases in between. The CDR3 is made up of 14 amino acids. CDR3 amino acids: CASSQDLGGGELFF. CDR3 DNA, as far as it was read: TGTGCCAGCAGCCAAGATTTAGGCGGCGGGGAG.

This clone was seen a handful of times. The sequenced part of the CDR3 DNA is TGCGCCAGCAGCTTGGGGGCAGGGGGCAACTATGGC. Protein: CASSLGAGGNYG. The full-length CDR3 reads as CASSLGAGGNYGYTF. The chain employs TRBV5-1 and TRBJ1-2, with 8 bases that match TRBD1. Sequencing ends 3 residues short of the CDR3 end; the germline J gene provides the rest. CDR3 length: 15 residues. V shed 0 bases and J 2 bases; nucleotides not matched to a gene: 3. Germline V gene sequence: CDR1 SGHRS, CDR2 YFSETQ.

This clone was observed at least ten times. From the germline J gene comes the end of the CDR3, since the read stops 3 residues before it. The J gene is TRBJ2-3, the V gene TRBV5-1; D might be TRBD1 (5 bases). V dropped 0 bases and J dropped 6 bases, with 17 bases sitting between them. Per the germline V gene, CDR1 is SGHRS and CDR2 is YFSETQ. CDR3 length equals 16 residues. CDR3 DNA (partial): TGCGCCAGCAGCTTGGCCAGGGCAGCCGAGGTCGATACG. Its translation is CASSLARAAEVDT. Given in full, the CDR3 is CASSLARAAEVDTQYF.

With regard to this clone: The CDR3 end lies 3 residues beyond the end of the read and is filled in from the germline J gene. V gene TRBV29-1 combines with J gene TRBJ1-3; tentative D call: TRBD1 (5 bases). CDR1 SQVTM and CDR2 ANQGSEA come from the germline V gene. Deletions cut 7 bases from V and 0 bases from J, with 16 bases between. The length of the CDR3 is 15 residues. Partial CDR3 DNA: TGCAGCGCGGCAGCAGGAAGGGGCTCTGGAAACACC. It encodes CSAAAGRGSGNT. The CDR3 as a whole reads CSAAAGRGSGNTIYF.

Worth noting for this clone: The sequenced fragment ends 3 residues before the CDR3 boundary, so the rest is inferred from the germline J gene. The chain combines TRBV30 with TRBJ1-3; D possibly corresponds to TRBD1 (5 bases). Germline V gene sequence: CDR1 GTSNPN, CDR2 SVGIG (reference sequence). The CDR3 sequence is 14 residues long. V was pared by 2 bases and J by 2 bases, with 10 bases between. CDR3 residues: CAWSRGGTGNTIYF. CDR3 DNA (partial): TGTGCCTGGAGTCGCGGGGGAACTGGAAACACC.

In its sample, this clone was seen a few times. The read terminates 3 residues ahead of where the CDR3 ends, so the germline J gene completes it. The chain carries TRBV29-1 and TRBJ1-2; D may be TRBD1 (5 bases). This CDR3 contains 12 residues. The ends were cut back, 4 bases at V and 5 bases at J, with 11 bases in the middle. CDR1 SQVTM and CDR2 ANQGSEA come from the germline V gene. CDR3 in amino acids: CSVGQSYYGYTF. The DNA read from the CDR3 is TGCAGCGTTGGACAGAGCTATTATGGC. Drawing the rest from reference TRBV29-1 and TRBJ1-2, the complete variable domain is SAVISQKPSRDICQRGTSLTIQCQVDSQVTMMFWYRQQPGQSLTLIATANQGSEATYESGFVIDKFPISRPNLTFSTLTVSNMSPEDSSIYLCSVGQSYYGYTFGSGTRLTVV.

As for this clone: Read coverage stops 3 residues before the CDR3 terminus; the germline J gene supplies the remainder. V usage is TRBV11-3 and J usage is TRBJ2-5; D remains unclear. In germline, CDR1 is SGHNT, CDR2 YENEEA. The CDR3 length is 13 residues. Trimming took off 0 bases at V and 5 bases at J, with 7 bases between the two ends. The CDR3 loop is CASSLDTLETQYF. CDR3 DNA (partial): TGTGCCAGCAGCTTAGATACTTTGGAGACC.

In this sample, this clone turned up many times. The read finishes 3 residues shy of the CDR3 end, and the germline J gene is used to complete it. The chain combines TRBV20-1 with TRBJ2-5, with D unresolved. Deletions cut 0 bases from V and 2 bases from J, with 13 bases between. The CDR3 is 15 amino acids. Germline V gives CDR1 DFQATT, CDR2 SNEGSKA (reference sequence). The CDR3 sequence is CSARDRRPGQETQYF. The part of the CDR3 DNA that was read is TGCAGTGCTAGAGATAGGAGACCAGGACAAGAGACC.

This clone was seen more than once but under ten times. The read ends 3 residues before the CDR3 terminus; that terminus is restored from the germline J gene. The chain carries TRBV20-1 and TRBJ2-7; no reliable D call. The CDR3 runs to 12 residues. Trimming shortened V by 3 bases and J by 6 bases, and 12 bases separated the two germline ends. From germline, CDR1 is DFQATT and CDR2 SNEGSKA (reference sequence). CDR3 region: CSARTPDSEQYF. The CDR3 bases that were read are TGCAGTGCTAGGACTCCGGATAGCGAG.

This clone was picked up a small number of times. With the read ending 3 residues before the CDR3 end, the germline J gene is used to fill in that end. The chain has TRBV29-1 and TRBJ2-5, with TRBD2 as a possible D gene (6 bases). CDR1 SQVTM and CDR2 ANQGSEA come from the germline V gene. CDR3 length equals 14 residues. Trimming shortened V by 8 bases and J by 5 bases, and 21 bases separated the two germline ends. The chain's CDR3 is CSSTTGVLDETQYF. The DNA read from the CDR3 is TGCAGCTCCACGACGGGGGTACTAGATGAGACC.

As to this clone: With the read ending 3 residues before the CDR3 end, the germline J gene is used to fill in that end. This chain connects TRBV6-2 or TRBV6-3 to TRBJ2-2; D may be TRBD1 (5 bases). This CDR3 has 13 residues. Trimming stripped 6 bases from V and 4 bases from J, with 9 bases between. CDR1 and CDR2 from the germline V gene are MNHEY and SVGEGT. CDR3 bases read: TGTGCCAGCAGGGGCAGGGTCACCGGGGAG. It is translated as CASRGRVTGE. The full CDR3 protein reads CASRGRVTGELFF.

This clone was seen only a few times. The CDR3 extends 3 residues past the end of the read, so its final part is completed from the germline J gene. This rearrangement joins TRBV19 to TRBJ1-1; D is unresolved. The CDR3 runs 16 residues. Trimming took 2 bases from V and 3 from J, leaving 16 bases between them. The germline CDR1 and CDR2 sequences are LNHDA and SQIVND (reference sequence). CDR3 bases read: TGTGCCAGTAGTATAAGGACTACACTGGCGGACACTGAA. This sequence encodes CASSIRTTLADTE. The complete CDR3 protein is CASSIRTTLADTEAFF.